This T cell receptor (beta chain) is drawn from a study of T cells in Graves' hyperthyroidism and ophthalmopathy (dated by TCRdb to between 2018 and 2021). Turning to the overall study: To identify TCR V-J signatures that set the groups apart, the researchers used a discovery cohort of 100 patients, made up of 40 to 45 with Graves' ophthalmopathy and 57 with stable Graves' hyperthyroidism. The 100 or so discovery patients were randomly split 7:3 into training and test sets. Whether ophthalmopathy could be predicted prospectively was tested in an independent validation cohort made up of roughly 19 hyperthyroidism patients plus 17 patients who later progressed to ophthalmopathy. Thyroid tissue and blood T-cell repertoires from more than 5 Graves' hyperthyroidism patients were also compared in the study. The paper reports TCR Vbeta CDR3 sequencing of some 140 peripheral blood samples: under 45 ophthalmopathy, approximately 74 hyperthyroidism and about 17 progressor patients. After blood sampling, hyperthyroidism patients were treated with methimazole at a starting dose of 30 mg daily, and ophthalmopathy patients were treated with high-dose intravenous methylprednisolone. What the research found in general, with its limitations: No statistical method was used to fix the sample size in advance, and group allocation was not hidden from the investigators. Most expanded thyroid clonotypes (frequency above 0.001) were also found in blood, which suggests that blood repertoires may mirror thyroid immune responses. In cross-validation, a model built on a 13 V-J signature told ophthalmopathy apart from stable hyperthyroidism with 85% to 90% sensitivity and roughly 81% specificity, and in testing the same model reached 80%/75%. In validation, the model predicted progression to ophthalmopathy a median of about 6 months before onset, with approximately 71% sensitivity and about 72% specificity.

The TCR beta CDR3 regions were amplified from RNA transcripts. A first-round RT-PCR of the TCR CDR3 used the HTBI primer set with the Qiagen OneStep RT-PCR kit. The libraries were constructed in a second round of multiplex PCR and then size-selected and purified. Sequencing of the libraries was done on an Illumina HiSeq2000 using paired-end 100 bp reads. As for the authors' bioinformatics: SOAPnuke was used to process the raw data, throwing out any read that contained adapters or uncalled bases, had a mean Phred below 15, or lacked an exact constant-primer or identifier match. COPE v1.2.5 was used to merge high-quality paired reads, and clonotypes were defined as unique nucleotide sequences. MiTCR v1.1 was used to align the clonotypes against IMGT TRBV, TRBD and TRBJ reference segments. The analysis included only V-J combinations with a frequency above 0.0001, which together covered around 99% of the repertoires. A TCS score was defined as the ratio of F50 (clonal expansion) to E x V (chaos), with BLOSUM62-based TCRdist applied between CDR3 peptides within each V-J. Welch's t-statistics and random forest reduced several hundred V-J features to fewer than 15, which were used in a naive Bayes classifier (R e1071). The Morisita-Horn index was used to measure how similar the thyroid and blood repertoires were. The raw public data were reprocessed by TCRdb itself: fastp quality trimming at Q25, MiXCR clonotype calling, in-frame beta chains only. A single entry per CDR3 protein holds the most common genes and DNA from its merged rows. These V and J calls derive from TCRdb rather than the authors' analysis. The sample includes fewer than 750,000 distinct CDR3 sequences, with under 60% observed a single time. About 7.8% of the sample goes to the ten largest clones.

Stable Graves' hyperthyroidism was defined as the absence of progression to ophthalmopathy over 18 months of follow-up. Hyperthyroidism patients were newly diagnosed, with disease duration under 2 months, and aged 18 to 65 years. The study excluded patients with uncontrolled infections, other autoimmune diseases, pregnancy or lactation. Diagnoses relied on clinical symptoms, serum thyroxine and TRAb, thyroid ultrasound and orbital computed tomography. Total RNA was extracted with Trizol reagent, and quality was checked on an Agilent 2100 Bioanalyzer. Many counts were recorded for this clonotype. Its antigen is still unknown. There are no base qualities to consult, and no much larger clone falls within one base. From a lookup of the germline V gene, CDR1 and CDR2 are SQVTM and ANQGSEA. The junction carries 18 bases between V and J, which are trimmed by 7 bases and 4 bases respectively. The CDR3 holds 14 amino acids from the cysteine to the phenylalanine. Only the CDR3 part of the read is kept: 42 bases, read in frame from the first base.

This sequence originates from a woman between 18 and 29 years old with Graves' hyperthyroidism. The rearrangement joined TRBV29-1 to TRBJ2-3; the D gene is possibly TRBD1, with 5 bases matching. The sequencing input was peripheral blood or thyroid tissue (not recorded which). Here the CDR3 is given as CSGGSGHDADTQYF. In nucleotides, the sequence is TGCAGCGGAGGTTCAGGGCACGACGCAGATACGCAGTATTTT.